This paragraph reports one T cell receptor (beta chain). This clone's antigen is unknown. No clone much larger than this one lies a single base away; base qualities are absent. V lost 7 bases and J lost 8 bases; the stretch between them is 15 bases long. Based on the germline V gene, the CDR1 and CDR2 sequences are SNHLY and FYNNEI. The CDR3 goes from the cysteine to the phenylalanine over 14 residues. The kept DNA is CDR3 alone, 42 bases in frame from the first base. The data originate from a study of CD8+ T cells in alopecia areata (dated by TCRdb to the late 2010s). About the full investigation: Treated patients were enrolled in an open-label pilot trial of oral tofacitinib at 5 to 10 mg twice daily for moderate-to-severe alopecia areata. Patients stayed on tofacitinib for 6 to 18 months and then had 6 months of follow-up off drug so that delayed response and recurrence could be assessed. In treated patients, disease severity was measured using the SALT score, which gives the percentage of scalp surface area affected. The study used high-throughput TCRbeta sequencing to examine T cell clonal expansion in alopecia areata, in both the C3H/HeJ mouse model and human patients. Human TCRbeta sequencing covered scalp tissue and sorted CD4+ and CD8+ peripheral blood T cells from patchy and totalis/universalis alopecia areata patients and healthy controls. Patients on tofacitinib were biopsied at baseline and after 4 and 24 weeks of treatment, and several of the patients also had a later scalp biopsy. Scalp clonality was compared among normal scalp (n=4), patchy alopecia areata scalp (n=8), and alopecia totalis/universalis scalp (n=8). RNA was obtained with the PAXgene miRNA kit for fixed scalp, the miRNeasy kit for PBMCs, and the RNeasy kit for mouse skin. Amplification of TCRbeta CDR3 regions was done by immunoSEQ multiplex PCR using 35 Vbeta forward primers and 13 Jbeta reverse primers.

To prepare the library, the immunoSEQ multiplex PCR assay was applied. RNA was extracted from all samples and reverse transcribed into cDNA, which served as template for TCR sequencing. SuperScript III was used for first-strand cDNA synthesis, primed with a 2:1 mix of oligo-dT and random hexamers. A synthetic immune receptor repertoire was used to measure amplification bias, and any remaining bias was corrected computationally. Concerning the study's data processing: After raw reads were preprocessed to remove errors, the CDR3 was defined following IMGT conventions as running from the conserved cysteine to phenylalanine. Clonality was calculated as 1 minus Shannon entropy normalized by log2 of the number of productive unique TCRs. CD4 or CD8 identity of scalp clones was inferred by cross-referencing scalp TCRbeta sequences with sorted blood CD4 and CD8 repertoires. This immuneACCESS table, as held by TCRdb, lists in-frame sequences with V and J called but not all clones. Of the missing ones, under half trace to an unresolved V gene in checked studies; the others have no known cause. V and J calls and clone size follow that table, whereas D and trimming were derived from the DNA. The sample yields fewer than 250,000 clones; around three fifths were counted once. Of the sample, 1% falls within the top ten clones.

The time point label, read with the paper, signifies: roughly 26 weeks on oral tofacitinib. Per the publication, the treatment or condition label means: oral pan-JAK inhibitor, 5-10 mg twice daily. From alopecia areata patients, peripheral blood was collected along with lesional scalp punch biopsies. PBMCs were isolated by density centrifugation and stained for CD3, CD4 and CD8, after which CD4+ and CD8+ T cells were sorted on a FACSAria. Overall study results and their limits: Resident alphabeta T cells in normal human skin are also sequenced, complicating scalp TCR repertoire analysis, unlike mouse skin dominated by gammadelta T cells. TCR sequences shared between patients were less clear than in mice, possibly partly because of HLA diversity in the patient population. Many expanded lesional clones were found to persist in scalp and blood during tofacitinib treatment, and relapse after treatment cessation may be partly explained by this persistence. With tofacitinib, both scalp clonality and the number of expanded CD8+ clones among the top 100 scalp clones went down significantly. Compared with normal scalp, lesional scalp had higher clonality and more expanded CD8+ clones, particularly in alopecia totalis/universalis, a pattern that suggests antigenic drive. Because the treated cohort was small and had just a single nonresponder, larger studies are needed to establish links between baseline CD8+ expansion and response.

The sequence derives from a human donor with alopecia areata. Specimen: CD4+ T cells sorted from blood, collected at week 24, from a patient treated with tofacitinib. The V and J segments used are TRBV2 and TRBJ1-6; the D gene is perhaps TRBD1, on 5 matching bases. The encoded CDR3 is CASTIMGEDSPLHF. The DNA sequence is given as TGTGCCAGCACCATTATGGGGGAGGATTCACCCCTCCACTTT.